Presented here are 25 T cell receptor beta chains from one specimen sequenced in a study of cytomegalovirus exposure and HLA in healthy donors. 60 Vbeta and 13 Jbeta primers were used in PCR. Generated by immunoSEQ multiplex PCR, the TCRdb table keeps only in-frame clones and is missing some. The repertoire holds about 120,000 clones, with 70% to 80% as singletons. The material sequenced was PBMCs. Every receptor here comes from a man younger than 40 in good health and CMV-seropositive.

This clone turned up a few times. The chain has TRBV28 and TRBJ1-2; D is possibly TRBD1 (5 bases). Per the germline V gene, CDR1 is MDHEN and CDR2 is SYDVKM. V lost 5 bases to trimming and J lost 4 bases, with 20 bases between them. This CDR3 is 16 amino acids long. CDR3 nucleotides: TGTGCCAGCAGTAACGTAGCGGGGCCCGTCGGCTATGGCTACACCTTC. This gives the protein CASSNVAGPVGYGYTF.

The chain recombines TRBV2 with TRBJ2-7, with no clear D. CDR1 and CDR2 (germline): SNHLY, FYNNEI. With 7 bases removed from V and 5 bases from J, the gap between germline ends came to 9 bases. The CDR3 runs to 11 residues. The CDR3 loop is CASTRFDEQYF. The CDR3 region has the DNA TGTGCCAGCACTAGGTTCGACGAGCAGTACTTC.

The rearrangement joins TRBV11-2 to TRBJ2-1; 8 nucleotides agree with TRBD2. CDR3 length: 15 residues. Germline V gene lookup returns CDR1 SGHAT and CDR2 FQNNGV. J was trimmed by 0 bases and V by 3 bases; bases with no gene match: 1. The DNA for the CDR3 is TGTGCCAGCAGCTTTAGCGGGGCCTCCTACAATGAGCAGTTCTTC. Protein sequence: CASSFSGASYNEQFF.

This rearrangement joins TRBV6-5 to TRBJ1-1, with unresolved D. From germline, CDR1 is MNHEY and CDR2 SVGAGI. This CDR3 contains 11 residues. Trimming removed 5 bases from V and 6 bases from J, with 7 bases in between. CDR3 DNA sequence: TGTGCCAGCAGTACGGTCGCTGAAGCTTTCTTT. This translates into CASSTVAEAFF.

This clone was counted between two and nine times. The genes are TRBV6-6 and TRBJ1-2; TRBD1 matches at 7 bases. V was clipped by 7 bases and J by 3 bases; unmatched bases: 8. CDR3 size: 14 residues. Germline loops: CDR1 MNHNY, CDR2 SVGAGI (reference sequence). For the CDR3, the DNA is TGTGCCAGCAACAGACAGGGTGGGGACTATGGCTACACCTTC. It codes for CASNRQGGDYGYTF.

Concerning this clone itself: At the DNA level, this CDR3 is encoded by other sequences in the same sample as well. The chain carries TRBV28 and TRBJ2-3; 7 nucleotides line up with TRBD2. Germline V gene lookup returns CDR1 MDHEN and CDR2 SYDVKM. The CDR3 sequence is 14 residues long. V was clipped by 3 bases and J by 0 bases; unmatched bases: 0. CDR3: CASSLGGSTDTQYF. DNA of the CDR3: TGTGCCAGCAGTTTGGGGGGGAGCACAGATACGCAGTATTTT.

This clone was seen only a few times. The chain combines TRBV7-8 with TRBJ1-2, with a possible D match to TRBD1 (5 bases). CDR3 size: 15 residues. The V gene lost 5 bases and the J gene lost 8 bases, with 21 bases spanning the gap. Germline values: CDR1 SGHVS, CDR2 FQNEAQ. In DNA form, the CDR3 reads TGTGCCAGCAGCGTCTTAGGCAGGGAATTATCGGGCTACACCTTC. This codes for CASSVLGRELSGYTF.

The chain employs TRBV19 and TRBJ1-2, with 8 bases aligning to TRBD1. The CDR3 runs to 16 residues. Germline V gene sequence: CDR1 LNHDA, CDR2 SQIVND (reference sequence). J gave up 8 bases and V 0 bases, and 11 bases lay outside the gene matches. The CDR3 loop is CASSIDYLNRGIGYTF. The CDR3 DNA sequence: TGTGCCAGTAGTATAGATTATCTTAACAGGGGGATCGGCTACACCTTC.

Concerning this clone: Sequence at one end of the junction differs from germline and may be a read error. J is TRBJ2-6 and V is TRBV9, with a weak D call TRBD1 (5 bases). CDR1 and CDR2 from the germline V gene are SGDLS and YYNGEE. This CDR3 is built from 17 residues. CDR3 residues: CASSWGTNYAGANGLTF. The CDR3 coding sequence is TGTGCCAGCAGCTGGGGAACCAATTACGCTGGGGCCAACGGCCTGACTTTC.

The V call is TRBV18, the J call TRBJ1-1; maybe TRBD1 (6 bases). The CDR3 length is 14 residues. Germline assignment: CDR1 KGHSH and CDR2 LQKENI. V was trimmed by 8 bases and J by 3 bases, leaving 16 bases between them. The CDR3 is CASTRGRGDTEAFF. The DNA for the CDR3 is TGTGCCAGCACTCGAGGCAGGGGTGACACTGAAGCTTTCTTT.

The CDR3 sequence is CAISESILVGLFF. As DNA, the CDR3 is TGTGCCATCAGTGAGTCCATTCTAGTAGGACTGTTTTTT. The chain has TRBV10-3 and TRBJ1-4; D gene unclear. Trimming left V 0 bases short and J 13 bases short, with 12 bases between. This CDR3 comprises 13 residues. CDR1 and CDR2 (germline): ENHRY, SYGVKD.

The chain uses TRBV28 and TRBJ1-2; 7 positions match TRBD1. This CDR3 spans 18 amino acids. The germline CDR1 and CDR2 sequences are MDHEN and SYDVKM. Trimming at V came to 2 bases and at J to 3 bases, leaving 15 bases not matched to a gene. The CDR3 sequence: CASSLVAWQGEIDYGYTF. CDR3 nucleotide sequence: TGTGCCAGCAGTTTAGTGGCGTGGCAGGGGGAAATAGACTATGGCTACACCTTC.

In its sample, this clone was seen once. CDR3 DNA sequence: TGTGCCAGCAGTACAGGGATTGGGTCCTACAATGAGCAGTTCTTC. This codes for CASSTGIGSYNEQFF. The chain employs TRBV6-1 and TRBJ2-1; maybe TRBD1 (6 bases). This CDR3 comprises 15 residues. Trimming pared 5 bases from V and 1 base from J, leaving 12 bases between. The V gene's germline CDR1 is MNHNS and CDR2 SASEGT.

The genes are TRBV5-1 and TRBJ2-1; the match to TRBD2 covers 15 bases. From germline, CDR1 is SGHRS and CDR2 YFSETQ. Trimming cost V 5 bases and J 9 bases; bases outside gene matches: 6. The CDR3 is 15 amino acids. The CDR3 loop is CASRLGLAGGREQFF. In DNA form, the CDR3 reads TGCGCCAGCAGATTAGGACTAGCGGGGGGGCGTGAGCAGTTCTTC.

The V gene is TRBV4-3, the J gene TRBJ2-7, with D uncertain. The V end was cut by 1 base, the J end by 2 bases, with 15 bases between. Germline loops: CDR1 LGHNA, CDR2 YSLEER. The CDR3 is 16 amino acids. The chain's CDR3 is CASSQGHRWATYEQYF. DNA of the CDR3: TGCGCCAGCAGCCAAGGTCATCGGTGGGCGACCTACGAGCAGTACTTC.

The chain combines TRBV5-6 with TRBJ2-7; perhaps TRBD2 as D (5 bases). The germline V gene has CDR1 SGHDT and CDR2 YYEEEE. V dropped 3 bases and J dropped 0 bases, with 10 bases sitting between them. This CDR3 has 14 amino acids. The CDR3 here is CASSWGASSYEQYF. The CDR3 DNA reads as TGTGCCAGCAGCTGGGGAGCAAGCTCCTACGAGCAGTACTTC.

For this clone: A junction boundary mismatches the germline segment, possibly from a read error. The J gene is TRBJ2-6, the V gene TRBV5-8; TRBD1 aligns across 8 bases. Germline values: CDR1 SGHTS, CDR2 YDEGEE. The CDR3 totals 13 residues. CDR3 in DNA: TGTGCCAGCAGCCATCAGGGGGCCAACGGCCTGACTTTC. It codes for CASSHQGANGLTF.

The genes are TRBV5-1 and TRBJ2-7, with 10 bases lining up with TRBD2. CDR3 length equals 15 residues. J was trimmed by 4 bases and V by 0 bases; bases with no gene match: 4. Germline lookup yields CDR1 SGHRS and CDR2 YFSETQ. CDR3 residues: CASSLASGRTYEQYF. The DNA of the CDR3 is TGCGCCAGCAGCTTGGCTAGCGGGAGAACTTACGAGCAGTACTTC.

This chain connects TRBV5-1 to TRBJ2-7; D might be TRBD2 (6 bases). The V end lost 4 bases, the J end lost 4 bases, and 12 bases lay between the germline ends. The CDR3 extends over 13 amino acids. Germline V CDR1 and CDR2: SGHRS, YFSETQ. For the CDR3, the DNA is TGCGCCAGCAGCCACGGGACTTTATACGAGCAGTACTTC. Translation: CASSHGTLYEQYF.

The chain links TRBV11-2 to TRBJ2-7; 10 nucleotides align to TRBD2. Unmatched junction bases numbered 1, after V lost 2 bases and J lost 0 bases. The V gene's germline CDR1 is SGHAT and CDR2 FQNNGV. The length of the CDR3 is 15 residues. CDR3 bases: TGTGCCAGCAGCTTAAAGCGGGGGGGCTCCTACGAGCAGTACTTC. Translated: CASSLKRGGSYEQYF.

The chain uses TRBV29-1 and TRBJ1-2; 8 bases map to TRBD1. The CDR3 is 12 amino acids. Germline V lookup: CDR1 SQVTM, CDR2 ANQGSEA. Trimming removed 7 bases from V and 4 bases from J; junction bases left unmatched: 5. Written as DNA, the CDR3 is TGCAGCGGGGGACAGGCGGCCTATGGCTACACCTTC. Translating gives CSGGQAAYGYTF.

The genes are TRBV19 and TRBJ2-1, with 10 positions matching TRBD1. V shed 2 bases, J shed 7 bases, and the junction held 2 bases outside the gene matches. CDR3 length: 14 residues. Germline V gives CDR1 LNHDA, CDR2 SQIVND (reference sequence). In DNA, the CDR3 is TGTGCCAGTAGTATATGGGACAGGGGAAATGAGCAGTTCTTC. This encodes CASSIWDRGNEQFF.

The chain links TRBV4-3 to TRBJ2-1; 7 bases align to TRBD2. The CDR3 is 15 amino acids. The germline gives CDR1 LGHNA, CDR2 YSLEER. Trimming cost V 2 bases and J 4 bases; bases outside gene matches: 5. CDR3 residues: CASSQLASGYNEQFF. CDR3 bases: TGCGCCAGCAGCCAACTGGCTAGCGGATACAATGAGCAGTTCTTC.

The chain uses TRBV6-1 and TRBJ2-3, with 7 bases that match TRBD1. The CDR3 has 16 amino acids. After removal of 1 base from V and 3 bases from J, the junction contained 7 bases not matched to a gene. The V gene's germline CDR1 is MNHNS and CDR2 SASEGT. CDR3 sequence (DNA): TGTGCCAGCAGTGAAGTGAGGAGACAGGGTACAGATACGCAGTATTTT. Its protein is CASSEVRRQGTDTQYF.

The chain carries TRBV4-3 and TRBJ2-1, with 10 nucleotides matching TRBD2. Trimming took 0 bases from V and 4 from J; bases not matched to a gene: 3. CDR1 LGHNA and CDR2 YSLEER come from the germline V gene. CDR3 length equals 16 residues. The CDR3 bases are TGCGCCAGCAGCCAAGATTGGACTAGCGGTTACAATGAGCAGTTCTTC. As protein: CASSQDWTSGYNEQFF.